This entry features one T cell receptor beta chain sequence. Its target is not known. This entry comes from a study of T cell responses to AZD1222 COVID-19 vaccine. Libraries were prepared by immunoSEQ multiplex PCR; TCRdb keeps only in-frame clonotypes and omits some of them. The sample has 100,000 to 130,000 clones, around nine tenths seen once; the top ten hold approximately 3.1%. Study results and limitations: Repertoires in all cases were sampled only once the peak T cell response had passed. The donors showed a predominance of white British ancestry and of females, with possible underestimation of clonal diversity. Spike-wide coverage was observed for vaccine-associated CD4 TCRs, with dominant responses at 160-218 and 743-854.

The source material was peripheral blood, sampled on day 0 of MenACWY control vaccination. This clonotype was obtained from an adult in good health.

The chain's CDR3 is CASSYSFSVQETQYF. CDR3 nucleotides: TGTGCCAGCAGTTACTCCTTTTCGGTCCAAGAGACCCAGTACTTC. This chain uses TRBV6-5 with TRBJ2-5, with D hard to call. The CDR3 has 15 amino acids. CDR1 MNHEY and CDR2 SVGAGI come from the germline V gene. The V end lost 0 bases, the J end lost 1 base, and 9 bases lay between the germline ends.